These T cell receptor beta chains were read from a single sample in a study of T cell repertoires in cytomegalovirus infection. TCRdb re-analysed the reads in MiXCR, keeping a single row per CDR3 protein. The sample contains about 260,000 distinct CDR3 sequences, roughly 9.1% of which appear only once. The sequenced sample was PBMCs. The receptors stem from a human donor in good health (CMV status not recorded). Some clones in this sample may be carry-over from other donors' samples. Each CDR3 is given with its conserved first and last residue.

>TRBJ1-4|TRBV12-5
CASGLVREELFF
>TRBJ1-1|TRBV19
CASRGPGGTEAFF
>TRBJ1-1|TRBV10-3
CAISEPRTGANTEAFF
>TRBJ1-5|TRBV6-1
CASTHRVGGNQPQHF
>TRBJ1-1|TRBV7-2
CASSPTQGAFF
>TRBJ2-7|TRBV5-1
CASRKGSDYEQYF
>TRBJ2-5|TRBV6-2/TRBV6-3
CASSWTGANQETQYF
>TRBJ1-2|TRBV29-1
CSVGGLESNYGYTF
>TRBJ2-3|TRBV29-1
CSVFRSGGATDTQYF
>TRBJ2-5|TRBV6-6
CASSTRQDRQYF
>TRBJ2-3|TRBV12-3/TRBV12-4
CASTFRTGPDTQYF
>TRBJ2-1|TRBV7-2
CASSAGRVNNEQFF
>TRBJ2-7|TRBV6-5
CASKVVAGRPYEQYF
>TRBJ2-3|TRBV4-2
CASSQLRTGGADTQYF
>TRBJ2-3|TRBV11-2
CASSLGAGGRADTQYF
>TRBJ2-1|TRBV12-3/TRBV12-4
CASRNRDARYNEQFF
>TRBJ1-4|TRBV11-2
CASSLVGAPQGKLFF
>TRBJ1-1|TRBV6-1
CASSPKNREGTEAFF
>TRBJ2-7|TRBV12-3/TRBV12-4
CASSFAQESYEQYF
>TRBJ2-7|TRBV28
CASSPTGARAYEQYF
>TRBJ2-7|TRBV7-2
CASSRPQGEQYF
>TRBJ1-1|TRBV18
CASSQRNGQGGMHTEAFF
>TRBJ1-4|TRBV29-1
CSVREGRGATNEKLFF
>TRBJ2-1|TRBV19
CASRGSGIRNEQFF
>TRBJ2-5|TRBV7-8
CASRRREGDRGLETQYF
>TRBJ1-6|TRBV30
CAWSVRRGGESSPLHF
>TRBJ2-5|TRBV20-1
CSARAGTGPSETQYF
>TRBJ2-5|TRBV6-6
CASMRQGLGETQYF
>TRBJ2-7|TRBV7-2
CASSFGLPSYEQYF
>TRBJ2-3|TRBV28
CASTRLAGAQDTQYF
>TRBJ2-7|TRBV20-1
CSAGYDSYEQYF
>TRBJ2-1|TRBV5-6
CASSLVSGAVYNEQFF
>TRBJ1-1|TRBV28
CASSYSGGGGTEAFF
>TRBJ2-7|TRBV12-5
CASGLALAASANYEQYF
>TRBJ2-1|TRBV12-3/TRBV12-4
CASSLGSDNQQFF